The next 29 T cell receptor beta chains were all read from a single sample in a study of blood T cell repertoires in COVID-19. Profiling relied on immunoSEQ multiplex PCR, and the TCRdb table lists in-frame clones only, not all of them. The data hold over 150,000 clones, with less than 90% observed a single time. The sequenced sample was PBMCs or T cells enriched from blood (not recorded which). These receptors were obtained from a woman aged 50 to 65 who had recovered from COVID-19.

V gene TRBV7-9 combines with J gene TRBJ2-7; D perhaps matches TRBD2 (5 bases). Per the germline V gene, CDR1 is SEHNR and CDR2 is FQNEAQ (reference sequence). Trimming took off 5 bases at V and 0 bases at J, with 8 bases between the two ends. CDR3 length: 13 residues. Here the CDR3 DNA reads TGTGCCAGCAGCATTAGCGTCTCCTACGAGCAGTACTTC. It codes for CASSISVSYEQYF.

This chain uses TRBV27 with TRBJ2-1; TRBD2 aligns across 11 bases. V trimming: 4 bases; J trimming: 7 bases; junction bases outside the gene matches: 9. Germline assignment: CDR1 MNHEY and CDR2 SMNVEV (reference sequence). The CDR3 loop spans 16 amino acids. CDR3 amino acids: CASSSVAGGPENEQFF. Here the CDR3 DNA reads TGTGCCAGCAGTTCAGTAGCGGGAGGGCCAGAGAATGAGCAGTTCTTC.

This chain links TRBV28 with TRBJ2-3, with D hard to call. V lost 4 bases, J lost 4 bases, and 18 bases lay in between. This CDR3 is built from 16 residues. CDR1 is MDHEN, CDR2 SYDVKM, per germline. The CDR3 DNA sequence: TGTGCCAGCAGTTCTCTGACTTACCTACGACCAGATACGCAGTATTTT. This codes for CASSSLTYLRPDTQYF. Filled out from reference TRBV28 and TRBJ2-3, the complete variable domain reads DVKVTQSSRYLVKRTGEKVFLECVQDMDHENMFWYRQDPGLGLRLIYFSYDVKMKEKGDIPEGYSVSREKKERFSLILESASTNQTSMYLCASSSLTYLRPDTQYFGPGTRLTVL.

The chain links TRBV19 to TRBJ2-2, with TRBD1 matching 11 bases. The length of the CDR3 is 15 residues. Per germline, CDR1 LNHDA and CDR2 SQIVND (reference sequence). Germline trimming cut 9 bases from V and 4 bases from J; bases unmatched to any gene: 7. CDR3 nucleotides: TGTGCCAGCCGAACCGGGACAGGGGGCACCGGGGAGCTGTTTTTT. As protein: CASRTGTGGTGELFF.

The chain combines TRBV29-1 with TRBJ2-5; 7 bases fit TRBD2. The V segment lost 3 bases and the J segment 1 base; nucleotides outside the gene matches: 8. CDR3 length equals 15 residues. In germline, CDR1 is SQVTM, CDR2 ANQGSEA. CDR3 DNA sequence: TGCAGCGTTGAGTTATCTAGCGGAGTCCAAGAGACCCAGTACTTC. Translated: CSVELSSGVQETQYF.

The chain couples TRBV2 to TRBJ1-1; the D gene is possibly TRBD1 (5 bases). The CDR3 has 14 residues. The V and J ends lost 4 bases and 0 bases respectively, with 9 bases between them. Germline CDR1 SNHLY, CDR2 FYNNEI. The CDR3 is CASSGLTVNTEAFF. The CDR3 coding sequence is TGTGCCAGCAGTGGGCTGACAGTGAACACTGAAGCTTTCTTT. Full variable domain (outside the CDR3, taken from reference TRBV2 and TRBJ1-1): EPEVTQTPSHQVTQMGQEVILRCVPISNHLYFYWYRQILGQKVEFLVSFYNNEISEKSEIFDDQFSVERPDGSNFTLKIRSTKLEDSAMYFCASSGLTVNTEAFFGQGTRLTVV.

The chain couples TRBV19 to TRBJ1-5, with 9 bases that match TRBD1. The V gene end was trimmed by 6 bases and the J gene end by 3 bases; junction bases not matched to a gene: 6. Germline loops: CDR1 LNHDA, CDR2 SQIVND (reference sequence). The CDR3 runs 15 residues. CDR3 in DNA: TGTGCCAGTAGACCGGGACAGGGTTACAATCAGCCCCAGCATTTT. Translated, it gives CASRPGQGYNQPQHF.

The chain links TRBV7-2 to TRBJ1-4; perhaps TRBD1 as D (5 bases). The CDR3 totals 14 residues. Trimming pared 5 bases from V and 8 bases from J, leaving 15 bases between. CDR1 SGHTA and CDR2 FQGNSA come from the germline V gene. The CDR3 loop reads CASSPTAGGEKLFF. The DNA of the CDR3 is TGTGCCAGCAGCCCCACCGCCGGGGGGGAAAAACTGTTTTTT.

This chain links TRBV28 with TRBJ2-7; TRBD1 matches 7 bases. Germline V gene sequence: CDR1 MDHEN, CDR2 SYDVKM. With 8 bases clipped from V and 2 bases from J, the junction kept 9 bases outside the gene matches. The CDR3 is 14 residues long. CDR3 nucleotide sequence: TGTGCCAGCGAGACAGGGCTCCAACCCTACGAGCAGTACTTC. This gives the protein CASETGLQPYEQYF. Complete variable domain (other parts from reference TRBV28 and TRBJ2-7): DVKVTQSSRYLVKRTGEKVFLECVQDMDHENMFWYRQDPGLGLRLIYFSYDVKMKEKGDIPEGYSVSREKKERFSLILESASTNQTSMYLCASETGLQPYEQYFGPGTRLTVT.

This rearrangement joins TRBV4-1 to TRBJ1-4, with 9 bases that match TRBD1. CDR3 length: 16 residues. Germline loops: CDR1 MGHRA, CDR2 YSYEKL. The junction had 11 bases not matched to a gene; V was cut back by 4 bases and J by 8 bases. The DNA for the CDR3 is TGCGCCAGCAGCCCGGTCCCGGGACAGGGAGGGGAAAAACTGTTTTTT. Translating gives CASSPVPGQGGEKLFF.

The V gene is TRBV25-1, the J gene TRBJ2-7; weak D call: TRBD1 (5 bases). The V gene lost 1 base and the J gene lost 6 bases, with 19 bases spanning the gap. There are 16 residues in the CDR3. Germline loops: CDR1 MGHDK, CDR2 SYGVNS. The CDR3 loop reads CASSESVREDYFEQYF. CDR3 nucleotide sequence: TGTGCCAGCAGTGAATCAGTCAGGGAAGATTACTTCGAGCAGTACTTC.

The chain recombines TRBV19 with TRBJ1-5, with 10 bases that match TRBD1. Germline-derived CDR1 and CDR2 are LNHDA and SQIVND (reference sequence). Germline trimming cut 4 bases from V and 7 bases from J; bases unmatched to any gene: 7. The CDR3 length is 15 residues. The CDR3 spells CASSRQGAEGQPQHF. DNA for the CDR3: TGTGCCAGTAGTAGACAGGGGGCGGAGGGGCAGCCCCAGCATTTT.

V gene TRBV19 combines with J gene TRBJ1-5; the D gene is possibly TRBD1 (5 bases). The CDR3 has 14 residues. Looked up from germline, CDR1 is LNHDA and CDR2 is SQIVND (reference sequence). Trimming stripped 2 bases from V and 1 base from J, with 6 bases between. The CDR3 protein is CASSIPGSNQPQHF. The CDR3 DNA is TGTGCCAGTAGTATACCAGGGAGCAATCAGCCCCAGCATTTT.

The genes are TRBV29-1 and TRBJ1-1; the D gene is possibly TRBD1 (6 bases). There are 12 residues in the CDR3. The ends were cut back, 5 bases at V and 4 bases at J, with 11 bases in the middle. Germline V gives CDR1 SQVTM, CDR2 ANQGSEA. In DNA, the CDR3 is TGCAGCGTTCACAGGGAAATCACTGAAGCTTTCTTT. Translated: CSVHREITEAFF.

This clone has just one count. The gene calls are TRBV3-1 (or the pseudogene TRBV3-2) and TRBJ1-6; D is uncertain. Trimming shortened V by 5 bases and J by 7 bases, and 18 bases separated the two germline ends. The CDR3 extends over 16 amino acids. Germline assignment: CDR1 LGHDT and CDR2 YNNKEL (reference sequence). The CDR3 protein is CASSWLSKGGNSPLHF. CDR3 sequence (DNA): TGTGCCAGCAGCTGGCTTAGTAAGGGAGGAAATTCACCCCTCCACTTT.

The table lists this clone with a count of one. This chain links TRBV19 with TRBJ2-2; D might be TRBD1 (6 bases). Germline CDR1 LNHDA, CDR2 SQIVND (reference sequence). Trimming left V 8 bases short and J 1 base short, with 11 bases between. The CDR3 covers 14 residues. CDR3 nucleotide sequence: TGTGCCAGTGGGGGACAACTGAACACCGGGGAGCTGTTTTTT. It yields the protein CASGGQLNTGELFF.

The chain combines TRBV5-1 with TRBJ2-1; perhaps TRBD2 as D (5 bases). V shed 6 bases and J shed 7 bases, with 14 bases lying between them. Germline V gives CDR1 SGHRS, CDR2 YFSETQ. The CDR3 runs 13 residues. For the CDR3, the DNA is TGCGCCAGCACCTACGGACTTGTTAATGAGCAGTTCTTC. Protein: CASTYGLVNEQFF. The full variable domain, its missing parts supplied by reference TRBV5-1 and TRBJ2-1, is KAGVTQTPRYLIKTRGQQVTLSCSPISGHRSVSWYQQTPGQGLQFLFEYFSETQRNKGNFPGRFSGRQFSNSRSEMNVSTLELGDSALYLCASTYGLVNEQFFGPGTRLTVL.

The chain couples TRBV5-1 to TRBJ1-6, with 7 bases lining up with TRBD1. The V and J ends lost 1 base and 8 bases, in that order; junction bases with no gene match: 24. The CDR3 runs 21 residues. Germline V gene sequence: CDR1 SGHRS, CDR2 YFSETQ. The CDR3 DNA is TGCGCCAGCAGCTTGTTCTCCCCTCGTGGGCGACAGGGCACCGGTGATTCACCCCTCCACTTT. Translation gives CASSLFSPRGRQGTGDSPLHF.

This chain uses TRBV7-3 with TRBJ1-1; D is unclear. The germline V and J ends were trimmed by 5 bases and 0 bases, with 7 bases remaining between them. Germline V lookup: CDR1 SGHTA, CDR2 FQGTGA. The CDR3 is 13 amino acids. Here the CDR3 reads CASSNMLNTEAFF. The CDR3 nucleotides read TGTGCCAGCAGCAATATGTTGAACACTGAAGCTTTCTTT.

The chain combines TRBV7-9 with TRBJ2-1, with D tentatively TRBD2 (6 bases). The CDR3 totals 16 residues. Germline V lookup: CDR1 SEHNR, CDR2 FQNEAQ (reference sequence). V was clipped by 5 bases and J by 5 bases, with 19 bases between them. CDR3 region: CASSPLAEPRDNEQFF. For the CDR3, the DNA is TGTGCCAGCAGCCCCTTAGCGGAGCCCAGGGACAATGAGCAGTTCTTC.

The chain is built from TRBV7-8 and TRBJ2-7; D gene uncertain. Trimming stripped 1 base from V and 3 bases from J, with 4 bases between. The CDR3 totals 12 residues. The V gene's germline CDR1 is SGHVS and CDR2 FQNEAQ. The CDR3 reads CASSLGSYEQYF. CDR3 nucleotides: TGTGCCAGCAGCTTAGGGAGCTACGAGCAGTACTTC.

This rearrangement joins TRBV4-3 to TRBJ2-1; TRBD2 agrees at 10 bases. V lost 7 bases, J lost 7 bases, and 10 bases stayed unmatched. Germline loops: CDR1 LGHNA, CDR2 YSLEER. The length of the CDR3 is 15 residues. The CDR3 DNA reads as TGCGCCAGCACCGAGAGCGGGAGGGCCGGAAATGAGCAGTTCTTC. Protein sequence: CASTESGRAGNEQFF.

The chain carries TRBV5-1 and TRBJ1-2; D is undetermined. Between the trimmed V and J ends, which lost 4 bases and 0 bases, there was a span of 13 bases. The length of the CDR3 is 15 residues. Germline CDR1 reads SGHRS; CDR2 reads YFSETQ. CDR3 residues: CASSPGSEANYGYTF. CDR3 coding DNA: TGCGCCAGCAGCCCGGGGTCAGAAGCTAACTATGGCTACACCTTC.

The V call is TRBV3-1 (or the pseudogene TRBV3-2), the J call TRBJ2-6, with D possibly being TRBD2 (6 bases). V lost 1 base and J lost 4, with 14 bases in between. CDR1 and CDR2 (germline): LGHDT, YNNKEL (reference sequence). This CDR3 has 17 amino acids. The CDR3 nucleotides are TGTGCCAGCAGCCAAGCCGTTGGGGGGTCCGGGGCCAACGTCCTGACTTTC. It codes for CASSQAVGGSGANVLTF.

This clone was seen just once. V is TRBV2 and J is TRBJ2-4; D might be TRBD2 (6 bases). Trimming removed 6 bases at V and 6 bases at J, with 18 bases between. The V gene's germline CDR1 is SNHLY and CDR2 FYNNEI. This CDR3 is built from 15 residues. CDR3: CASRGGVAAGNIQYF. The CDR3, as DNA: TGTGCCAGCAGGGGGGGAGTGGCGGCAGGAAACATTCAGTACTTC.

This clone has a handful of counts. The chain couples TRBV6-4 to TRBJ2-1; D is undetermined. The ends were cut back, 0 bases at V and 11 bases at J, with 11 bases in the middle. The CDR3 has 13 residues. Germline-derived CDR1 and CDR2 are MRHNA and SNTAGT. This CDR3 reads CASSDSSVTQQFF. CDR3 bases: TGTGCCAGCAGTGACTCGTCTGTAACTCAGCAGTTCTTC.

This rearrangement joins TRBV27 to TRBJ2-7; tentatively, D is TRBD2 (5 bases). Germline lookup yields CDR1 MNHEY and CDR2 SMNVEV (reference sequence). Trimming cost V 3 bases and J 2 bases, with 11 bases left between them. The CDR3 consists of 14 residues. This chain's CDR3 is CASSFNRDPYEQYF. The CDR3 nucleotides read TGTGCCAGCAGTTTTAACCGGGATCCCTACGAGCAGTACTTC.

This chain connects TRBV18 to TRBJ1-5; TRBD1 agrees at 9 bases. The germline V gene has CDR1 KGHSH and CDR2 LQKENI. The V segment lost 2 bases and the J segment 3 bases; nucleotides outside the gene matches: 2. The CDR3 has 15 amino acids. CDR3 sequence reads: CASSPGTGNNQPQHF. The DNA for the CDR3 is TGTGCCAGCTCACCAGGGACAGGGAACAATCAGCCCCAGCATTTT.

The chain is built from TRBV4-1 and TRBJ2-4, with D unresolved. Between the trimmed V and J ends, which lost 0 bases and 8 bases, there was a span of 11 bases. Per germline, CDR1 MGHRA and CDR2 YSYEKL. The CDR3 is made up of 14 amino acids. In nucleotides, the CDR3 is TGCGCCAGCAGCCAAGAAGGAGTCCGGGACATTCAGTACTTC. Its translation is CASSQEGVRDIQYF.